This TCR beta chain was captured by sequencing in a study of cytomegalovirus exposure and HLA in healthy donors. Findings and caveats of the study: Testing in vitro showed a few CMV-associated chains specific for CMV antigens. Per a prior analysis, the majority of TCR beta V segments were productive roughly 87% or roughly 30% of the time.

Germline CDR1 and CDR2: LGHNA and YSLEER. The V gene lost 5 bases and the J gene lost 4 bases, with 12 bases spanning the gap. This CDR3 region has 13 residues. Notes on this clone: The target antigen is unknown.

The PCR ran on 60 Vbeta and 13 Jbeta primers. Sequencing was performed with immunoSEQ multiplex PCR; in TCRdb, only in-frame clones are kept and a portion is missing. In the table there are about 160,000 clones, 81% of which are singletons. This sequence originates from a man between 45 and 60 years old in good health and CMV-seropositive. V is TRBV4-3 and J is TRBJ2-7, with D unclear. The material sequenced was PBMCs. The CDR3 loop is CASSSTIGYEQYF. The CDR3 nucleotides are TGCGCCAGCAGCTCCACTATTGGTTACGAGCAGTACTTC.